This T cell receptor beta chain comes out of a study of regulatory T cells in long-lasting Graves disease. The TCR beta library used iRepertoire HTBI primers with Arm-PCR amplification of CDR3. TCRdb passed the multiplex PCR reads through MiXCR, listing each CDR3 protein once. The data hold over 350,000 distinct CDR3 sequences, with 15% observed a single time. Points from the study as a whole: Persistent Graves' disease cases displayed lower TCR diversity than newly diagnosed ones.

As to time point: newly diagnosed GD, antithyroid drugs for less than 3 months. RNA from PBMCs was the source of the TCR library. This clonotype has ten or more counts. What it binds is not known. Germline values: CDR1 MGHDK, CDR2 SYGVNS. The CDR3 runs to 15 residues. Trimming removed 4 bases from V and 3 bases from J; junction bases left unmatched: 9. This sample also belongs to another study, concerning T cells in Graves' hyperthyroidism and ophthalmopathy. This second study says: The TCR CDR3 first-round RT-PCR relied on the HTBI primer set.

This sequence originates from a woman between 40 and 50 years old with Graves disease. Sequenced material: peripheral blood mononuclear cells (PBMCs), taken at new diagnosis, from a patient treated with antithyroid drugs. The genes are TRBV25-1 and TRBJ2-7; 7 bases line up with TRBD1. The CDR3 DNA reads TGTGCCAGCAGTGGGGGACAGATGTCTAACTACGAGCAGTACTTC. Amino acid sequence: CASSGGQMSNYEQYF.